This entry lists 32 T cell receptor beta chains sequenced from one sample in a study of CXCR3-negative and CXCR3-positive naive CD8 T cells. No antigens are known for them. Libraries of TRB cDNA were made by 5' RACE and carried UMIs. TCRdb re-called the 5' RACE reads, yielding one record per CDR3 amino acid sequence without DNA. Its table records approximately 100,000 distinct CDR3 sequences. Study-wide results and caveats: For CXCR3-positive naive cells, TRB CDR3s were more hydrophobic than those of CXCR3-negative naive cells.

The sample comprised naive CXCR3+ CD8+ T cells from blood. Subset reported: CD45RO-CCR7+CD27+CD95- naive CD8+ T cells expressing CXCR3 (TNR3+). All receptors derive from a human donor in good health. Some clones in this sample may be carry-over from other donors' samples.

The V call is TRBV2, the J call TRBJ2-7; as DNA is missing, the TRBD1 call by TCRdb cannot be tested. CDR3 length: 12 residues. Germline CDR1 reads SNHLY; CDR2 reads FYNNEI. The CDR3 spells CASGDSVHEQYF.

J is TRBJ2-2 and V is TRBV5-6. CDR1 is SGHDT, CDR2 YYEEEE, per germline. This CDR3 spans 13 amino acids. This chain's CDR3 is CASSWEQTGELFF.

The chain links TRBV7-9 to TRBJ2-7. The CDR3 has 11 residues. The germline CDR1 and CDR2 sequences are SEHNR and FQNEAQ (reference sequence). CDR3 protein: CASSLTREQYF.

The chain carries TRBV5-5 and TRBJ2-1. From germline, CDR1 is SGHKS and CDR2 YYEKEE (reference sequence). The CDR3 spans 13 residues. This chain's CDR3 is CASSLVGDDEQFF.

CDR3 region: CASSYKGWNGYTF. This chain uses TRBV6-5 with TRBJ1-2. CDR3 length equals 13 residues. Germline-derived CDR1 and CDR2 are MNHEY and SVGAGI.

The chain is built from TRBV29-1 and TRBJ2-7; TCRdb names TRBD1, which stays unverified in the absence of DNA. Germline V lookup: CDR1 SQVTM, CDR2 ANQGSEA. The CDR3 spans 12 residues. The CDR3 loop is CSVEEGTNEQYF.

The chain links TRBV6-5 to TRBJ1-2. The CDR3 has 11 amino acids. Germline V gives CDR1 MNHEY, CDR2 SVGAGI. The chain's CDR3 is CASSLGGGYTF.

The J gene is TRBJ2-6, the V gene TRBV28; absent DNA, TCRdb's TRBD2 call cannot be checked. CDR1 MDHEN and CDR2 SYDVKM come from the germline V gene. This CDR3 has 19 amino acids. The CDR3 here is CASSLLTAGGHSGANVLTF. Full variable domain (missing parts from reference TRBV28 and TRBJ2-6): DVKVTQSSRYLVKRTGEKVFLECVQDMDHENMFWYRQDPGLGLRLIYFSYDVKMKEKGDIPEGYSVSREKKERFSLILESASTNQTSMYLCASSLLTAGGHSGANVLTFGAGSRLTVL.

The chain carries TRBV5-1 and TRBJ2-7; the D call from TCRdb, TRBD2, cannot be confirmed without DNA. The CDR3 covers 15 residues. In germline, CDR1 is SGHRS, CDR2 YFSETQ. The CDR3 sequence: CASSQGLAGDHEQYF.

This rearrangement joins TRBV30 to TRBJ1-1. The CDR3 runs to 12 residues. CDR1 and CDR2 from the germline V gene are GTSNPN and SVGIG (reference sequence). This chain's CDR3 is CAWSVPNGEAFF.

CDR3 sequence: CSVESDGSPTQYF. This chain uses TRBV29-1 with TRBJ2-3. The CDR3 loop spans 13 amino acids. Germline V gene sequence: CDR1 SQVTM, CDR2 ANQGSEA.

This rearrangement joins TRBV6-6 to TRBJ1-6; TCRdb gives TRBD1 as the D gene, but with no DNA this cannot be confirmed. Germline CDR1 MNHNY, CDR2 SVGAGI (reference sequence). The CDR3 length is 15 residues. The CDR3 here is CASSYSPGADSPLHF.

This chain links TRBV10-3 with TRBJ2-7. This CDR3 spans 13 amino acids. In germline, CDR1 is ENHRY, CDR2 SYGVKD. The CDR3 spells CAISESDLYEQYF.

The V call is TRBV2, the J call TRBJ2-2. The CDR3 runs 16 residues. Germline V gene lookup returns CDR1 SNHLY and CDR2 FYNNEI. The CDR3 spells CASSDGAWGYTGELFF.

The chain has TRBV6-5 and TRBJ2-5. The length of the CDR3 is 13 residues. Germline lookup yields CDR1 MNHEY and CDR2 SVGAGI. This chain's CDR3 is CASSYYGKETQYF.

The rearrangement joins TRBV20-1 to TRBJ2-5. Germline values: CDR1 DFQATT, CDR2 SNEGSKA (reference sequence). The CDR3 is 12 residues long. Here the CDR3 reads CSARLGMETQYF.

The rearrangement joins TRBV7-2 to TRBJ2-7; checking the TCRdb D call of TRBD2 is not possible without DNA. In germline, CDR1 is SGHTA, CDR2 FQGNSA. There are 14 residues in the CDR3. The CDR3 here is CASSPGTAQYEQYF.

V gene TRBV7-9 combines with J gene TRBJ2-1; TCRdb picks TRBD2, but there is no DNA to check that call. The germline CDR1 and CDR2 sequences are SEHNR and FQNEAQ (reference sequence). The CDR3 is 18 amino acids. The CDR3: CASTPSGLAGGTYNEQFF.

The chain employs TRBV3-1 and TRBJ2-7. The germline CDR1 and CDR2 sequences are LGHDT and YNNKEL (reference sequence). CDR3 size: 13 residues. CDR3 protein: CTSSGGVSYEQYF.

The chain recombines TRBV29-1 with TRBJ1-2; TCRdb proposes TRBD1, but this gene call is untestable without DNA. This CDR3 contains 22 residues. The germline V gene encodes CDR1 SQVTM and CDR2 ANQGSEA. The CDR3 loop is CSVESYTHSAGGHTSGNYGYTF.

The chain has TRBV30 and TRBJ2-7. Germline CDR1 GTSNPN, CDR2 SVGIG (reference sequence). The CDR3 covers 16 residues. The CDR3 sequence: CAWSVIHTAKLWEQYF.

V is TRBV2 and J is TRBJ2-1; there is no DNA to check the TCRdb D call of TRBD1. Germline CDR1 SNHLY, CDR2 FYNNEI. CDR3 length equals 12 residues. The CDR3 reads CANIQTGFEQFF.

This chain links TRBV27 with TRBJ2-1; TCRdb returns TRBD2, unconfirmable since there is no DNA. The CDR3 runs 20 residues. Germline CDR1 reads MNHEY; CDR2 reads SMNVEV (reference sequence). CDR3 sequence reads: CASSEAGLAGGPIAYNEQFF.

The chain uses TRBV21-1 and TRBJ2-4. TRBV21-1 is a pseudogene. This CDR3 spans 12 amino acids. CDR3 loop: CASSRTRPKKYF.

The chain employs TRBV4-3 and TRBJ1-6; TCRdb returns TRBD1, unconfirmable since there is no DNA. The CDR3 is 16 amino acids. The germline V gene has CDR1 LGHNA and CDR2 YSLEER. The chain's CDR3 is CASSQDPGTGGSPLHF.

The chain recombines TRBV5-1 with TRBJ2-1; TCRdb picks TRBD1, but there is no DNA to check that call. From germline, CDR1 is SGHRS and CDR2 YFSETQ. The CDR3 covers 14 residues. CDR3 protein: CASSSYYSGNEQFF. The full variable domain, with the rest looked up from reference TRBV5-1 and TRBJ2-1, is KAGVTQTPRYLIKTRGQQVTLSCSPISGHRSVSWYQQTPGQGLQFLFEYFSETQRNKGNFPGRFSGRQFSNSRSEMNVSTLELGDSALYLCASSSYYSGNEQFFGPGTRLTVL.

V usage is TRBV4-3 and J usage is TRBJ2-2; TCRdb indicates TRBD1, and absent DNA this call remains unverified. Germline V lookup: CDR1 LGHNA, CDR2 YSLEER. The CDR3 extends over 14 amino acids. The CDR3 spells CASSRGSYTGELFF.

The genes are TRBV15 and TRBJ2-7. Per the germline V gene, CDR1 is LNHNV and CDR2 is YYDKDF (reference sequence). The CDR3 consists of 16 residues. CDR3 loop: CATSSELTRGSYEQYF.

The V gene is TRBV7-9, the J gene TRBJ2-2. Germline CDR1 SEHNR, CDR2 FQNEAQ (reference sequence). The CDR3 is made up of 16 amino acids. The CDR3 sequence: CASTTTTTSNTGELFF.

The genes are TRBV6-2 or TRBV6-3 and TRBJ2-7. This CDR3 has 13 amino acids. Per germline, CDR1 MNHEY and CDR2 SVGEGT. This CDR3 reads CASSYLLSYEQYF.

The CDR3 spells CASSQVSWARTYEQYF. This rearrangement joins TRBV4-1 to TRBJ2-7; TCRdb picks TRBD1, but there is no DNA to check that call. Germline lookup yields CDR1 MGHRA and CDR2 YSYEKL. This CDR3 is 16 amino acids long.

The chain's CDR3 is CASSLSGERIYGYTF. The chain carries TRBV5-1 and TRBJ1-2; TCRdb names TRBD1, which stays unverified in the absence of DNA. Germline lookup yields CDR1 SGHRS and CDR2 YFSETQ. This CDR3 region has 15 residues.